The 13 T cell receptor beta chains below all came from one sample that was sequenced in a study of cytomegalovirus exposure and HLA in healthy donors. Vbeta (60) and Jbeta (13) primers were used in the PCR. The repertoire was sequenced with immunoSEQ multiplex PCR; TCRdb's copy has only in-frame clones and lacks some. The sample includes 190,000 or so clones, 60% to 85% of them seen just once. Sequences were obtained from PBMCs. These receptors all stem from a girl aged 5-17 years in good health and CMV-seropositive.

The chain links TRBV5-6 to TRBJ2-7; a weak D match, TRBD1 (5 bases). Trimming stripped 0 bases from V and 2 bases from J, with 6 bases between. Per the germline V gene, CDR1 is SGHDT and CDR2 is YYEEEE. This CDR3 is built from 13 residues. Here the CDR3 DNA reads TGTGCCAGCAGCTTGGTGACAGCCTACGAGCAGTACTTC. Its protein is CASSLVTAYEQYF.

The chain employs TRBV5-6 and TRBJ1-1, with unresolved D. The germline V and J ends were trimmed by 2 bases and 0 bases, with 2 bases remaining between them. The CDR3 has 12 residues. The germline CDR1 and CDR2 sequences are SGHDT and YYEEEE. CDR3 residues: CASSFMNTEAFF. The CDR3 region has the DNA TGTGCCAGCAGCTTTATGAACACTGAAGCTTTCTTT.

The V and J genes are TRBV21-1 and TRBJ2-3; TRBD2 is the table's D call, not checked against the DNA. TRBV21-1 is described as a pseudogene. There are 18 residues in the CDR3. The CDR3 sequence is CASSTKTSGGFRTDTQYF. The CDR3 DNA follows: TGTGCCAGCAGCACGAAGACTAGCGGGGGGTTCCGCACAGATACGCAGTATTTT.

This clone was detected once. The chain joins TRBV7-2 to TRBJ2-1, with D possibly being TRBD2 (5 bases). CDR3 length equals 12 residues. Germline V gene data show CDR1 as SGHTA and CDR2 as FQGNSA. V lost 5 bases and J lost 12, with 14 bases in between. The CDR3 spells CASSRMSGGQFF. CDR3 coding DNA: TGTGCCAGCAGCCGCATGAGCGGCGGGCAGTTCTTC.

In DNA, the CDR3 is TGCGCCAGCAGCTTTGGGGCAGGGGTCGAAATAGGGCCGTGGGGCCAAGAGACCCAGTACTTC. It encodes CASSFGAGVEIGPWGQETQYF. The chain joins TRBV5-1 to TRBJ2-5; possibly TRBD1 for D (6 bases). Trimming shortened V by 2 bases and J by 1 base, and 30 bases separated the two germline ends. Germline V CDR1 and CDR2: SGHRS, YFSETQ. The CDR3 loop spans 21 amino acids.

This clone was seen only a few times. The chain employs TRBV10-3 and TRBJ2-7; weak D call: TRBD1 (6 bases). The germline gives CDR1 ENHRY, CDR2 SYGVKD. The V end was cut by 8 bases, the J end by 1 base, with 15 bases between. The CDR3 length is 14 residues. CDR3 DNA sequence: TGTGCCATCTCTCCCTCGACAGGATCCTACGAGCAGTACTTC. Protein sequence: CAISPSTGSYEQYF.

The CDR3 nucleotides are TGCAGCCCCCGGGCCAAGGGGGTAATCTACGAGCAGTACTTC. Translation gives CSPRAKGVIYEQYF. The chain combines TRBV29-1 with TRBJ2-7; TRBD1 is a possible D gene (6 bases). The CDR3 totals 14 residues. CDR1 SQVTM and CDR2 ANQGSEA come from the germline V gene. V lost 8 bases and J lost 3, with 20 bases in between.

This chain joins TRBV25-1 and TRBJ2-1; 10 bases align to TRBD1. After removal of 4 bases from V and 2 bases from J, the junction contained 5 bases not matched to a gene. The CDR3 runs to 16 residues. Germline CDR1 and CDR2: MGHDK and SYGVNS. The CDR3 loop reads CASSGMTGGAYNEQFF. CDR3 in DNA: TGTGCCAGCAGTGGAATGACAGGGGGCGCCTACAATGAGCAGTTCTTC.

The chain couples TRBV5-4 to TRBJ2-5; D is undetermined. The CDR3 sequence is 15 residues long. The V and J ends lost 6 bases and 0 bases respectively, with 15 bases between them. Germline V CDR1 and CDR2: SGHNT, YYREEE (reference sequence). CDR3 sequence (DNA): TGTGCCAGCACCTTCGGAGCTGTCAACCAAGAGACCCAGTACTTC. It codes for CASTFGAVNQETQYF.

The V call is TRBV11-2, the J call TRBJ2-1, with TRBD1 identical over 7 bases. Germline V lookup: CDR1 SGHAT, CDR2 FQNNGV. J lost 1 base, V lost 1 base, and 7 bases had no gene match. This CDR3 region has 17 residues. CDR3 sequence reads: CASSLGPDRVSYNEQFF. The CDR3 nucleotides read TGTGCCAGCAGCTTAGGGCCTGACAGGGTATCCTACAATGAGCAGTTCTTC.

The J gene is TRBJ1-6, the V gene TRBV19, with 7 bases aligning to TRBD1. Germline V CDR1 and CDR2: LNHDA, SQIVND (reference sequence). This CDR3 has 16 residues. The V segment lost 4 bases and the J segment 4 bases; nucleotides outside the gene matches: 7. The CDR3 reads CASSNRQGTYNSPLHF. The CDR3 DNA reads TGTGCCAGTAGTAACAGACAGGGTACTTATAATTCACCCCTCCACTTT.

The CDR3: CASSVAGTADQPQHF. The CDR3 DNA follows: TGTGCCAGCAGCGTAGCGGGGACAGCCGATCAGCCCCAGCATTTT. V gene TRBV9 combines with J gene TRBJ1-5, with 7 bases identical to TRBD1. The CDR3 spans 15 residues. Germline V gene data show CDR1 as SGDLS and CDR2 as YYNGEE. J was trimmed by 5 bases and V by 0 bases; bases with no gene match: 5.

The chain carries TRBV7-2 and TRBJ2-1; weak D call: TRBD1 (6 bases). V shed 4 bases and J shed 0 bases, with 10 bases lying between them. Germline-derived CDR1 and CDR2 are SGHTA and FQGNSA. This CDR3 has 15 residues. The CDR3 protein is CASSSDRSSYNEQFF. DNA of the CDR3: TGTGCCAGCAGCTCTGACAGGAGCTCCTACAATGAGCAGTTCTTC.